This T cell receptor (beta chain) was identified during a study of blood T cell repertoires in COVID-19. Original methodology: By means of reference gene primer amplification, nucleated cell counts were estimated. Produced via immunoSEQ multiplex PCR; TCRdb's table is partial and in-frame only. Clone size and the V and J calls come from that table; the DNA yielded D and trimming. In the table there are some 160,000 clones, more than 70% of which are singletons. Germline V CDR1 and CDR2: MNHNY, SVGAGI (reference sequence). The CDR3 spans 14 residues. V lost 6 bases and J lost 5; bases outside the gene matches: 7.

The V gene is TRBV6-6, the J gene TRBJ1-1, with TRBD1 identical over 9 bases. This receptor was taken from a man aged 50-60 years who had recovered from COVID-19. Sequences were obtained from peripheral blood. Here the CDR3 reads CASRGTGGKTEAFF. The CDR3 coding sequence is TGTGCCAGCAGGGGTACAGGGGGCAAGACTGAAGCTTTCTTT.